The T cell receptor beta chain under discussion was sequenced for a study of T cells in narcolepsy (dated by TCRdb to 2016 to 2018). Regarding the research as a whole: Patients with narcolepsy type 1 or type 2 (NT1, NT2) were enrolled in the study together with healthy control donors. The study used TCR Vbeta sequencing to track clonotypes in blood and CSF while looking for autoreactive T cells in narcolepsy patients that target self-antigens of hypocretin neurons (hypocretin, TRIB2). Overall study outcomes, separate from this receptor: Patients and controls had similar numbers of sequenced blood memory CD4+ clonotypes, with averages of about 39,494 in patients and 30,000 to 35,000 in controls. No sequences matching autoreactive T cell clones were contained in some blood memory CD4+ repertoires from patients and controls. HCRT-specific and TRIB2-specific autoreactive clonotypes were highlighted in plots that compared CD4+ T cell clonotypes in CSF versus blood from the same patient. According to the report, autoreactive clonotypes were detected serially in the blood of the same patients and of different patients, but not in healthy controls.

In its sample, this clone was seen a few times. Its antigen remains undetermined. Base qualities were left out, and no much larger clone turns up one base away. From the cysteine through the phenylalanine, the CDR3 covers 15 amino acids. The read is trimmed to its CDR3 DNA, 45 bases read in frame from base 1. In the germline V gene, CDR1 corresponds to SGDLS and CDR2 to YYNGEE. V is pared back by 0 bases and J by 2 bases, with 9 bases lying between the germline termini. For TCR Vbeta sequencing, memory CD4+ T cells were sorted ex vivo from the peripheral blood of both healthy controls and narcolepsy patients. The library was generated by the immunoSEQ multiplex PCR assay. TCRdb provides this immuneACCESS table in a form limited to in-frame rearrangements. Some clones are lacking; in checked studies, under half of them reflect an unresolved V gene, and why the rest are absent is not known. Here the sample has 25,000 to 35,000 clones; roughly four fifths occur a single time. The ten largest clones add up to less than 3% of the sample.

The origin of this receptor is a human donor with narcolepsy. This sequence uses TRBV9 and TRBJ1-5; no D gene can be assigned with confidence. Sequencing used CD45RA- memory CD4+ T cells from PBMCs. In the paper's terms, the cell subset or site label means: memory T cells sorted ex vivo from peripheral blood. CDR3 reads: CASSVDHSGNQPQHF. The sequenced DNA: TGTGCCAGCAGCGTAGATCACAGCGGCAATCAGCCCCAGCATTTT.